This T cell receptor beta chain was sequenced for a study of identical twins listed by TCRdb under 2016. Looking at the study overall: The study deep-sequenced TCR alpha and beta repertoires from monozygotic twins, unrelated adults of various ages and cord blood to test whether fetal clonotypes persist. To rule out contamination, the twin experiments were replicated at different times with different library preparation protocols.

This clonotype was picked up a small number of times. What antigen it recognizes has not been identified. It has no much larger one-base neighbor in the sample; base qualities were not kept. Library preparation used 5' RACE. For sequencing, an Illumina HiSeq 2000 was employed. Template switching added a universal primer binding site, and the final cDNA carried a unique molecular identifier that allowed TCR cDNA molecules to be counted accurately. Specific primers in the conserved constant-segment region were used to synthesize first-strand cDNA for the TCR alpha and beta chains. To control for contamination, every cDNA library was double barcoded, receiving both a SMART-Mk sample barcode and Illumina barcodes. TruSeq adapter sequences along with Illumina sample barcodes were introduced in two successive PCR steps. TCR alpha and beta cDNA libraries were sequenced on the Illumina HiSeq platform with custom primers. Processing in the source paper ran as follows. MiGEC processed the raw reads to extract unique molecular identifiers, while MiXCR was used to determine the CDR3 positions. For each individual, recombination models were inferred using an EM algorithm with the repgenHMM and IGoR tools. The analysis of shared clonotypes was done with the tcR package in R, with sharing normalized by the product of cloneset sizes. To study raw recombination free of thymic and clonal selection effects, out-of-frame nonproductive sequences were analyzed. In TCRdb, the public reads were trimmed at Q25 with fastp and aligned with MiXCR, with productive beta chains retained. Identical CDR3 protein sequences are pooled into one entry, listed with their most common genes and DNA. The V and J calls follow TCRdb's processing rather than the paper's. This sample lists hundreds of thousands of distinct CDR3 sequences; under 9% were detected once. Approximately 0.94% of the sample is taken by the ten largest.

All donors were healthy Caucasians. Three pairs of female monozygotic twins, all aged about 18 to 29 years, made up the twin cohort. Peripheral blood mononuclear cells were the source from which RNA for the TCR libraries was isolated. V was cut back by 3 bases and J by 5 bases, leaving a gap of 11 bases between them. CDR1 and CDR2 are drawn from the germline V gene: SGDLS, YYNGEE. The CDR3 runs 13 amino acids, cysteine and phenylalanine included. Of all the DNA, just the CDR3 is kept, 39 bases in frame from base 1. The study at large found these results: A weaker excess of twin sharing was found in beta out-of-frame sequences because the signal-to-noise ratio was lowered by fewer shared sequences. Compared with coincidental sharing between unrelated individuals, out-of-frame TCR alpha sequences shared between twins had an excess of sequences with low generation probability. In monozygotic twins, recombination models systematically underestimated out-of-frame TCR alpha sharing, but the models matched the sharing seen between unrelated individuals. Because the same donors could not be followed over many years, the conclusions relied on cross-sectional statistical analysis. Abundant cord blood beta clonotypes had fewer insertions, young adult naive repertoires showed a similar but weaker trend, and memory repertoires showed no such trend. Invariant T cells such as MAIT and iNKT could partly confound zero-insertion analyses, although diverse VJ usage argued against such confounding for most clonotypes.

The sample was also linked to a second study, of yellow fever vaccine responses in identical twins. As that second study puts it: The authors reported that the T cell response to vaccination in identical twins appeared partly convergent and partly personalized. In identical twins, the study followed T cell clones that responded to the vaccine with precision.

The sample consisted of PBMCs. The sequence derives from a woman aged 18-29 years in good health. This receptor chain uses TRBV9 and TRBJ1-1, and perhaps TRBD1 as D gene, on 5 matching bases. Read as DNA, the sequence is TGTGCCAGCAGCGCCAAGCCAGGGACTGAAGCTTTCTTT. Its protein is CASSAKPGTEAFF.